These T cell receptor beta chains were read from a single sample in a study. MiXCR was run by TCRdb on the RT-PCR reads, yielding one entry per CDR3 protein. The sample has about 680,000 distinct CDR3 sequences; 14% are singletons. What was sequenced was memory CD4+ T cells from blood. The receptors shown here come from a female donor in good health, serving as a healthy control. Both conserved end residues are part of each CDR3. Each record gives: V gene, J gene, D gene, clone size, CDR3 protein, CDR3 DNA. A D gene is named only where the DNA matches it firmly. Not all rows give a size; the values are once, few, many and, for expanded clones, a class.

v_gene: TRBV20-1
j_gene: TRBJ2-7
d_gene: TRBD2
abundance: many
CDR3aa: CSATGTTNYEQYF
CDR3nt: TGCAGTGCCACGGGGACTACTAACTACGAGCAGTACTTC

v_gene: TRBV5-1
j_gene: TRBJ2-1
d_gene: TRBD2
abundance: few
CDR3aa: CASSLAVATSGSSYNEQFF
CDR3nt: TGCGCCAGCAGCTTGGCCGTGGCGACTAGCGGGAGCTCCTACAATGAGCAGTTCTTC

v_gene: TRBV6-2/TRBV6-3
j_gene: TRBJ1-1
d_gene: TRBD1
abundance: NA
CDR3aa: CASILSTGRAFF
CDR3nt: TGTGCCAGCATCCTGTCGACAGGGCGGGCTTTCTTT

v_gene: TRBV5-1
j_gene: TRBJ1-1
d_gene: TRBD1
abundance: NA
CDR3aa: CASSHGQVGYTEAFF
CDR3nt: TGCGCCAGCAGCCACGGACAGGTGGGCTACACTGAAGCTTTCTTT

v_gene: TRBV6-1
j_gene: TRBJ1-3
d_gene: NA
abundance: NA
CDR3aa: CASSEVYFSGNTIYF
CDR3nt: TGTGCCAGCAGTGAAGTGTACTTCTCTGGAAACACCATATATTTT

v_gene: TRBV20-1
j_gene: TRBJ2-5
d_gene: NA
abundance: many
CDR3aa: CSAPLRETQYF
CDR3nt: TGCAGTGCCCCCCTACGTGAGACCCAGTACTTC

v_gene: TRBV7-2
j_gene: TRBJ2-1
d_gene: NA
abundance: many
CDR3aa: CASSPARSLHEQFF
CDR3nt: TGTGCCAGCAGCCCGGCCCGGAGTCTCCATGAGCAGTTCTTC

v_gene: TRBV20-1
j_gene: TRBJ2-3
d_gene: NA
abundance: NA
CDR3aa: CSAIRGGADTQYF
CDR3nt: TGCAGTGCTATTCGCGGGGGCGCAGATACGCAGTATTTT

v_gene: TRBV10-3
j_gene: TRBJ1-2
d_gene: NA
abundance: few
CDR3aa: CAISGQGGNYTF
CDR3nt: TGTGCCATCAGTGGTCAGGGCGGAAACTACACCTTC

v_gene: TRBV7-9
j_gene: TRBJ2-7
d_gene: TRBD1
abundance: NA
CDR3aa: CASSLGQGPIDEQYF
CDR3nt: TGTGCCAGCAGTTTGGGACAGGGCCCAATTGACGAGCAGTACTTC

v_gene: TRBV20-1
j_gene: TRBJ1-2
d_gene: TRBD1
abundance: many
CDR3aa: CSYWDRISEGYTF
CDR3nt: TGCAGTTACTGGGACAGGATTTCGGAGGGCTACACCTTC

v_gene: TRBV20-1
j_gene: TRBJ1-2
d_gene: TRBD1
abundance: NA
CDR3aa: CSARGTGGGGYTF
CDR3nt: TGCAGTGCTAGAGGGACAGGGGGCGGAGGCTACACCTTC

v_gene: TRBV28
j_gene: TRBJ1-6
d_gene: NA
abundance: few
CDR3aa: CASSSSSGGYNSPLHF
CDR3nt: TGTGCCAGCAGTTCTAGCTCCGGGGGCTATAATTCACCCCTCCACTTT

v_gene: TRBV27
j_gene: TRBJ2-5
d_gene: NA
abundance: few
CDR3aa: CASSSRPRNHQETQYF
CDR3nt: TGTGCCAGCAGTTCCAGACCGCGCAACCACCAAGAGACCCAGTACTTC

v_gene: TRBV5-1
j_gene: TRBJ1-2
d_gene: NA
abundance: many
CDR3aa: CASSLQTGTDTSYGYTF
CDR3nt: TGCGCCAGCAGCCTACAGACCGGGACTGACACAAGCTATGGCTACACCTTC

v_gene: TRBV5-1
j_gene: TRBJ2-7
d_gene: NA
abundance: many
CDR3aa: CASSLETPGYEQYF
CDR3nt: TGCGCCAGCAGCTTGGAGACTCCAGGCTACGAGCAGTACTTC

v_gene: TRBV10-3
j_gene: TRBJ1-1
d_gene: NA
abundance: few
CDR3aa: CAIRGQGREAFF
CDR3nt: TGTGCCATCAGGGGGCAGGGACGGGAAGCTTTCTTT

v_gene: TRBV15
j_gene: TRBJ1-5
d_gene: NA
abundance: many
CDR3aa: CATSPMGGQPQHF
CDR3nt: TGTGCCACCAGCCCCATGGGGGGACAGCCCCAGCATTTT

v_gene: TRBV12-3/TRBV12-4
j_gene: TRBJ2-1
d_gene: TRBD2
abundance: NA
CDR3aa: CASAPPIAGSHKQFF
CDR3nt: TGTGCCAGCGCCCCTCCTATAGCGGGAAGTCATAAGCAGTTCTTC

v_gene: TRBV28
j_gene: TRBJ2-7
d_gene: NA
abundance: few
CDR3aa: CASSQTVYEQYF
CDR3nt: TGTGCCAGCAGCCAGACAGTGTACGAGCAGTACTTC

v_gene: TRBV12-3/TRBV12-4
j_gene: TRBJ2-1
d_gene: NA
abundance: NA
CDR3aa: CASSFYRADNEQFF
CDR3nt: TGTGCCAGCAGTTTTTACCGGGCGGACAATGAGCAGTTCTTC

v_gene: TRBV9
j_gene: TRBJ1-4
d_gene: TRBD1
abundance: few
CDR3aa: CASSVGGGTTNEKLFF
CDR3nt: TGTGCCAGCAGCGTAGGAGGGGGCACAACTAATGAAAAACTGTTTTTT

v_gene: TRBV20-1
j_gene: TRBJ2-3
d_gene: TRBD2
abundance: many
CDR3aa: CSAPAGALGTDTQYF
CDR3nt: TGCAGTGCTCCAGCGGGGGCCTTGGGGACAGATACGCAGTATTTT

v_gene: TRBV12-3/TRBV12-4
j_gene: TRBJ2-7
d_gene: NA
abundance: many
CDR3aa: CASSLRGPAEQYF
CDR3nt: TGTGCCAGCAGTTTAAGGGGCCCCGCCGAGCAGTACTTC

v_gene: TRBV12-3/TRBV12-4
j_gene: TRBJ1-5
d_gene: NA
abundance: NA
CDR3aa: CASSWNTGDQPQHF
CDR3nt: TGTGCCAGCAGTTGGAATACGGGGGATCAGCCCCAGCATTTT

v_gene: TRBV5-1
j_gene: TRBJ2-2
d_gene: TRBD1
abundance: NA
CDR3aa: CASSGGQGAGELFF
CDR3nt: TGCGCCAGCAGCGGTGGACAGGGCGCCGGGGAGCTGTTTTTT